This T cell receptor beta chain was sequenced in a study of shared clonotypes between healthy human individuals. The CDR3 sequence is 13 residues long. Trimming took 3 bases from V and 11 from J, leaving 19 bases between them. The germline V gene encodes CDR1 GTSNPN and CDR2 SVGIG (reference sequence). This clone was detected once. Assay used: immunoSEQ multiplex PCR; TCRdb lists only in-frame clones, some missing. The data hold a few million clones, with around nine tenths observed a single time. The receptor comes from a man younger than 35 in good health. Sequenced: naive CD4+ T cells sorted from blood. Specified subset: CD45RA+ positively selected. The chain joins TRBV30 to TRBJ2-5; D perhaps matches TRBD1 (6 bases). CDR3 sequence reads: CAWSRLDRSDQYF. The CDR3 bases are TGTGCCTGGAGCCGCCTCGACAGGTCCGATCAGTACTTC. Drawing the rest from reference TRBV30 and TRBJ2-5, the complete variable domain is SQTIHQWPATLVQPVGSPLSLECTVEGTSNPNLYWYRQAAGRGLQLLFYSVGIGQISSEVPQNLSASRPQDRQFILSSKKLLLSDSGFYLCAWSRLDRSDQYFGPGTRLLVL.